Included here is one T cell receptor (beta chain) sequence, with context. Its antigen is still unknown. This entry comes from a study of shared clonotypes between healthy human individuals. TCRdb's table, derived via immunoSEQ multiplex PCR, lists solely in-frame clones and lacks some. The sample lists some 2,400,000 clones, 90% to 97% seen once, with 0.1% to 0.15% in the top ten. The CDR3 is 14 amino acids. Unmatched junction bases numbered 5, after V lost 2 bases and J lost 3 bases. Per germline, CDR1 SGHNT and CDR2 YYREEE (reference sequence). A CD45RA+ naive subset and a CD45RA-negative memory subset were split from CD4+ cells. Whole-study results and caveats: A handful of donors had roughly 5% of their naive CD4 clonotypes in common.

The V call is TRBV5-4, the J call TRBJ2-7; 7 bases align to TRBD1. Material for sequencing was naive CD4+ T cells sorted from blood. The subset: CD45RA+ positively selected. The clonotype was recovered from a man aged 18 to 29 in good health. The CDR3 loop reads CASSLQDRIYEQYF. The CDR3 bases are TGTGCCAGCAGCTTACAGGACAGGATCTACGAGCAGTACTTC.